What follows is one T cell receptor (beta chain) and its context. The sample holds many counts of this clonotype. Its recognized antigen is unknown. No base-level quality is on record; no much larger clone is a single base apart. Amplification of TCR beta CDR3 regions was carried out from RNA transcripts. The TCR CDR3 was subjected to a first round of RT-PCR using the HTBI primer set and the Qiagen OneStep RT-PCR kit. Libraries were constructed in a second round of multiplex PCR, after which size selection and purification were performed. Sequencing of the libraries was done on an Illumina HiSeq2000 using paired-end 100 bp reads. The paper's processing steps were these. SOAPnuke was used to process the raw data, removing reads that contained adapters or uncalled bases, had a mean Phred below 15, or lacked an exact match to the constant primer or identifier. High-quality paired reads were merged using COPE v1.2.5, and each unique nucleotide sequence was defined as a clonotype. Clonotypes were aligned to IMGT TRBV, TRBD and TRBJ reference segments using MiTCR v1.1. Only V-J combinations with frequency above 0.0001, covering roughly 99% of repertoires, were analysed. The TCS score was defined as F50 (clonal expansion) divided by E x V (chaos), with BLOSUM62-based TCRdist calculated between CDR3 peptides within each V-J. Welch's t-statistics and random forest reduced 514 V-J features to some 14, which were used in a naive Bayes classifier (R e1071). TCRdb passed the public sequencing reads through fastp at Q25 and MiXCR, retaining productive beta sequences. Rows are unified per CDR3 protein, each entry keeping the most common DNA and genes. The V and J calls reflect TCRdb's pipeline rather than the authors' work. The sample table holds under 400,000 distinct CDR3 sequences, of which around 15% were seen once. The ten biggest clones cover roughly 19% of the sample.

The sample belongs to a study of T cells in Graves' hyperthyroidism and ophthalmopathy (dated by TCRdb to the late 2010s). As for the study more broadly: Peripheral blood samples were taken at initial diagnosis, before any treatment was given. To identify TCR V-J signatures that set the groups apart, the researchers used a discovery cohort of 100 patients, made up of fewer than 50 with Graves' ophthalmopathy and some 55 with stable Graves' hyperthyroidism. Prospective prediction of ophthalmopathy was tested in an independent validation cohort consisting of some 20 hyperthyroidism patients and some 15 patients who later progressed to ophthalmopathy. The roughly 91 discovery patients were randomly divided into training and test sets at a 7:3 ratio. The study also compared thyroid tissue and blood T-cell repertoires from roughly six Graves' hyperthyroidism patients. Once sampling was done, hyperthyroidism patients were given methimazole at a starting dose of 30 mg daily, whereas ophthalmopathy patients were given high-dose intravenous methylprednisolone. TCR Vbeta CDR3 sequencing of 130 to 150 peripheral blood samples (approximately 44 ophthalmopathy, about 75 hyperthyroidism and some 17 progressor patients) is reported in the paper.

Paper-wide results and their limitations: In cross-validation, a model built on a 13 V-J signature told ophthalmopathy apart from stable hyperthyroidism with approximately 90% sensitivity and roughly 81% specificity, and in testing the same model reached 80%/75%. Sample size was not statistically predetermined, and investigators were not blinded to group allocation. Most expanded thyroid clonotypes (frequency above 0.001) were also found in blood, which suggests that blood repertoires may mirror thyroid immune responses. In validation, the model predicted progression to ophthalmopathy a median of around 6.5 months before onset, with 70% to 71% sensitivity and 72.22% specificity.

The CDR3 runs 14 residues from the cysteine to the phenylalanine. The sequence is cut down to CDR3 DNA, 42 bases in frame from base 1. V is clipped by 2 bases and J by 0 bases, and the sequence between their germline boundaries is 5 bases long. CDR1 and CDR2, per the germline V gene, are SGHRS and YFSETQ. Ophthalmopathy patients had moderately to severely active disease, Clinical Activity Score of at least 3, NOSPECS grade of at least 4, and duration under 3 months. Exclusion was applied to patients with uncontrolled infections, other autoimmune diseases, pregnancy or lactation. Clinical symptoms, serum thyroxine and TRAb, thyroid ultrasound, and orbital computed tomography formed the basis for the diagnoses. Ficoll-Paque density gradient centrifugation was used to isolate PBMCs from 10 ml of fresh peripheral blood. Trizol reagent was used to extract total RNA, and RNA quality was then checked on an Agilent 2100 Bioanalyzer.

This receptor was obtained from a woman aged 60-75 years with Graves' ophthalmopathy. The chain couples TRBV5-1 to TRBJ2-2, with no D gene named confidently. What was sequenced was blood. Read as DNA, the sequence is TGCGCCAGCAGCTTAACCTCGAACACCGGGGAGCTGTTTTTT. This sequence encodes CASSLTSNTGELFF.